This entry lists 23 T cell receptor beta chains sequenced from one sample in a study of blood T cells in healthy people across ages. Alongside a J-beta primer mix, a sample-barcoded 5' primer served in a second PCR lasting roughly 7 to 11 cycles. MiXCR was run by TCRdb on the 5' RACE reads, yielding one entry per CDR3 protein. Of over 700,000 distinct CDR3 sequences listed, 20% to 30% are singletons. These data also formed part of another study, on T cells of mothers and their children.

The sequencing sample was made of blood. Receptor source: a boy younger than 18 in good health.

This clonotype was seen more than once but under ten times. The genes are TRBV29-1 and TRBJ2-5; TRBD1 agrees at 7 bases. The DNA end favors TRBJ2-1, so the J call may be wrong. CDR1 is SQVTM, CDR2 ANQGSEA, per germline. The CDR3 is made up of 12 amino acids. CDR3 DNA sequence: TGCAGCGTTGACAGGGGGAACAATGAGCAGTTCTTC. Translated: CSVDRGNNEQFF.

The chain is built from TRBV29-1 and TRBJ1-1; 7 bases line up with TRBD1. CDR3 length: 12 amino acids. The ends lost 7 bases at V and 1 base at J; junction bases unmatched: 3. The germline CDR1 and CDR2 sequences are SQVTM and ANQGSEA. The CDR3 sequence: CSGGQENTEAFF. CDR3 in DNA: TGCAGCGGTGGACAGGAGAACACTGAAGCTTTCTTT.

The CDR3 is CASSPDTHAEAFF. The CDR3 DNA is TGCGCCAGCAGCCCGGACACTCACGCTGAAGCTTTCTTT. This chain uses TRBV4-1 with TRBJ1-1; D possibly corresponds to TRBD1 (5 bases). Trimming removed 4 bases at V and 6 bases at J, with 12 bases between. This CDR3 is built from 13 residues. Germline V lookup: CDR1 MGHRA, CDR2 YSYEKL.

This clonotype was seen just once. The chain couples TRBV29-1 to TRBJ1-2, with D uncertain. Germline values: CDR1 SQVTM, CDR2 ANQGSEA. This CDR3 has 15 residues. V dropped 4 bases and J dropped 8 bases, with 23 bases sitting between them. CDR3 DNA: TGCAGCGTTGTCGCATTAAGAATACCTGGCGACGGCTACACCTTC. Its protein is CSVVALRIPGDGYTF.

The V and J genes are TRBV12-3 or TRBV12-4 and TRBJ2-3, with D possibly matching TRBD2 (6 bases). This CDR3 spans 16 amino acids. V lost 5 bases to trimming and J lost 0 bases, with 15 bases between them. In nucleotides, the CDR3 is TGTGCCAGCAGTCTATATTTGGGACTCAGCACAGATACGCAGTATTTT. It yields the protein CASSLYLGLSTDTQYF.

The rearrangement links TRBV6-6 to TRBJ2-3; 8 bases line up with TRBD1. Germline V gene lookup returns CDR1 MNHNY and CDR2 SVGAGI (reference sequence). The CDR3 extends over 14 amino acids. Unmatched junction bases numbered 6, after V lost 6 bases and J lost 4 bases. The CDR3 sequence: CASRPTGGADTQYF. The CDR3 nucleotides read TGTGCCAGCAGGCCCACAGGGGGAGCAGATACGCAGTATTTT.

This chain joins TRBV4-3 and TRBJ1-4; no clear D. V lost 0 bases and J 7 bases, leaving 9 bases between the germline ends. From germline, CDR1 is LGHNA and CDR2 YSLEER. CDR3 length equals 14 residues. Here the CDR3 DNA reads TGCGCCAGCAGCCAAGATTTGACAATTGAAAAACTGTTTTTT. Encoded protein: CASSQDLTIEKLFF.

This clonotype turned up a few times. The genes are TRBV25-1 and TRBJ1-1; D not resolved. This CDR3 contains 14 residues. CDR1 and CDR2 (germline): MGHDK, SYGVNS. The V and J ends lost 10 bases and 0 bases respectively, with 15 bases between them. CDR3 DNA: TGTGCCACGGCGAGCTCCTCCATGAACACTGAAGCTTTCTTT. Translating gives CATASSSMNTEAFF.

The gene calls are TRBV6-2 or TRBV6-3 and TRBJ2-5, with 7 bases identical to TRBD2. Germline loops: CDR1 MNHEY, CDR2 SVGEGT. This CDR3 has 15 amino acids. V trimming: 1 base; J trimming: 5 bases; junction bases outside the gene matches: 7. CDR3 loop: CASSYWSGASETQYF. CDR3 sequence (DNA): TGTGCCAGCAGTTACTGGAGCGGGGCCAGTGAGACCCAGTACTTC.

The chain joins TRBV5-1 to TRBJ2-1, with 7 positions matching TRBD1. Germline V gene lookup returns CDR1 SGHRS and CDR2 YFSETQ. The CDR3 loop spans 15 amino acids. Germline trimming cut 4 bases from V and 3 bases from J; bases unmatched to any gene: 7. The CDR3 here is CASSPYGDSYNEQFF. The CDR3 DNA is TGCGCCAGCAGCCCCTACGGGGACAGCTACAATGAGCAGTTCTTC.

This clonotype was counted between two and nine times. This chain connects TRBV5-1 to TRBJ2-1; no definite D call. The CDR3 has 15 amino acids. The germline V and J ends were trimmed by 0 bases and 2 bases, with 9 bases remaining between them. Germline CDR1 SGHRS, CDR2 YFSETQ. The CDR3 DNA is TGCGCCAGCAGCTTGGTTGAGTCCCCCTACAATGAGCAGTTCTTC. Amino acids: CASSLVESPYNEQFF.

The V call is TRBV19, the J call TRBJ1-1; D is unresolved. There are 14 residues in the CDR3. Germline V gene lookup returns CDR1 LNHDA and CDR2 SQIVND (reference sequence). The V end was cut by 3 bases, the J end by 1 base, with 9 bases between. This CDR3 reads CASSIRGSNTEAFF. CDR3 DNA: TGTGCCAGTAGTATCCGGGGATCGAACACTGAAGCTTTCTTT.

This rearrangement joins TRBV5-1 to TRBJ2-1, with D maybe TRBD2 (6 bases). Trimming cost V 2 bases and J 0 bases, with 12 bases left between them. Germline values: CDR1 SGHRS, CDR2 YFSETQ. The CDR3 is 16 residues long. CDR3 nucleotide sequence: TGCGCCAGCAGCTTATATTTCGGGAGCTCCTACAATGAGCAGTTCTTC. This sequence encodes CASSLYFGSSYNEQFF.

This clonotype was seen ten or more times. The J gene is TRBJ1-4, the V gene TRBV20-1; D remains ambiguous. Per the germline V gene, CDR1 is DFQATT and CDR2 is SNEGSKA (reference sequence). CDR3 length equals 12 residues. Trimming stripped 6 bases from V and 5 bases from J, with 10 bases between. CDR3 amino acids: CSALAENEKLFF. CDR3 bases: TGCAGTGCATTGGCCGAGAATGAAAAACTGTTTTTT.

The chain couples TRBV20-1 to TRBJ2-7; either TRBD1 or TRBD2 may fit D (6 bases each). The assigned J gene may be wrong: the sequence end matches TRBJ2-5 better. The CDR3 length is 13 residues. Germline V gene data show CDR1 as DFQATT and CDR2 as SNEGSKA (reference sequence). The CDR3 protein is CSARPGAGETQYF. Written as DNA, the CDR3 is TGCAGTGCTAGGCCGGGGGCGGGAGAGACCCAGTACTTC.

This clonotype showed up just a few times. The chain combines TRBV19 with TRBJ2-4, with 8 bases that match TRBD1. Germline V gene lookup returns CDR1 LNHDA and CDR2 SQIVND (reference sequence). J gave up 8 bases and V 3 bases, and 6 bases lay outside the gene matches. The CDR3 covers 14 residues. As DNA, the CDR3 is TGTGCCAGTAGTATTCCGGGGACAGGAGACATTCAGTACTTC. Residues: CASSIPGTGDIQYF.

As for this clonotype: Compared with germline, one end of the junction differs, possibly owing to a read error. This chain connects TRBV29-1 to TRBJ2-4; TRBD1 might be the D (7 bases). The V gene's germline CDR1 is SQVTM and CDR2 ANQGSEA. CDR3 length equals 12 residues. CDR3 coding DNA: TGCAGCCCCTGGGAGGAGCGTGGGACAGAGTGCTTC. This encodes CSPWEERGTECF.

Many counts were recorded for this clonotype. The V gene is TRBV19, the J gene TRBJ2-7, with D possibly TRBD2 on 5 matching bases. Trimming removed 9 bases at V and 4 bases at J, with 13 bases between. CDR1 is LNHDA, CDR2 SQIVND, per germline (reference sequence). This CDR3 spans 12 amino acids. CDR3 coding DNA: TGTGCCAGCAGCCCCGGGATTTACGAGCAGTACTTC. Protein: CASSPGIYEQYF.

This clonotype appeared a few times. V is TRBV3-1 and J is TRBJ1-2; D gene uncertain. V lost 0 bases and J 4 bases, leaving 3 bases between the germline ends. This CDR3 comprises 12 residues. From germline, CDR1 is LGHDT and CDR2 YNNKEL (reference sequence). CDR3 nucleotides: TGTGCCAGCAGCCAAGAATTCTATGGCTACACCTTC. It yields the protein CASSQEFYGYTF.

Only a few counts were recorded for this clonotype. V and J are TRBV29-1 and TRBJ1-1, with 11 bases lining up with TRBD1. Trimming at V came to 6 bases and at J to 4 bases, leaving 1 base not matched to a gene. The germline V gene encodes CDR1 SQVTM and CDR2 ANQGSEA. The CDR3 runs 12 residues. CDR3 residues: CSVGQGVTEAFF. CDR3 in DNA: TGCAGCGTGGGACAGGGGGTCACTGAAGCTTTCTTT.

The chain employs TRBV20-1 and TRBJ2-7; 10 bases are a match to TRBD2. The CDR3 consists of 16 residues. The trim removed 4 bases at V and 0 bases at J, leaving 9 bases unmatched. Germline values: CDR1 DFQATT, CDR2 SNEGSKA (reference sequence). The CDR3 spells CSANLGPSGSSYEQYF. The CDR3 bases are TGCAGTGCTAACCTTGGTCCTAGCGGGAGCTCCTACGAGCAGTACTTC.

With regard to this clonotype: As the CDR3 is not closed by the conserved phenylalanine or tryptophan, this likely results from a read error. The chain has TRBV12-3 or TRBV12-4 and TRBJ1-2; weak D call: TRBD1 (6 bases). V dropped 6 bases and J dropped 8 bases, with 13 bases sitting between them. There are 12 residues in the CDR3. The CDR3 nucleotides are TGTGCCAGCAGCCCCTCCGGGGGCGGCTACACCCTC. Its protein product is CASSPSGGGYTL.

The chain is built from TRBV27 and TRBJ2-5, with 10 bases aligning to TRBD2. The CDR3 loop spans 17 amino acids. From germline, CDR1 is MNHEY and CDR2 SMNVEV (reference sequence). V gave up 3 bases and J gave up 5 bases; unmatched junction bases: 12. The CDR3 DNA is TGTGCCAGCAGTTTCTTTGATTCTAGCGGGAGTTTGGAGACCCAGTACTTC. It yields the protein CASSFFDSSGSLETQYF.